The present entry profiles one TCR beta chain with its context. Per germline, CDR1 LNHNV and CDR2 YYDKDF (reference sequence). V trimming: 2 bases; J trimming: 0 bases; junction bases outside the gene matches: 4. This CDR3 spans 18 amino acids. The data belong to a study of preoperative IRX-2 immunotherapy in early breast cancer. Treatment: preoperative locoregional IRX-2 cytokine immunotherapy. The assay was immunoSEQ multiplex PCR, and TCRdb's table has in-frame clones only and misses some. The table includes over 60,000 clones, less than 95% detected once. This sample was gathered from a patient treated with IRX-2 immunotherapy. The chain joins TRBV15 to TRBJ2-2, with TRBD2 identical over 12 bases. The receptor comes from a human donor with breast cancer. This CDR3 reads CATSRTSGGLANTGELFF. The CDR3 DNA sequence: TGTGCCACCAGCAGAACTAGCGGGGGGCTAGCGAACACCGGGGAGCTGTTTTTT.